One and the same sample provided the 21 T cell receptor beta chains below, sequenced in a study of T-cell reconstitution after alpha-beta-depleted transplantation in children. Researchers prepared the TCRbeta library using unique molecular identifiers, the study reports. TCRdb ran MiXCR on the PCR reads and lists one entry per CDR3 protein. Found here are about 400,000 distinct CDR3 sequences, roughly 22% of them singletons; the top ten hold 3.8%. Specimen: PBMCs from the stem cell graft donor, collected from the stem cell graft. These receptors all come from a human donor who donated a stem cell graft to a child with acute myeloid leukemia.

V gene TRBV28 combines with J gene TRBJ2-1; the D call may be TRBD1 or TRBD2 (5 bases each). CDR3 length equals 12 residues. Trimming pared 5 bases from V and 7 bases from J, leaving 9 bases between. CDR1 is MDHEN and CDR2 is SYDVKM in the germline V gene. The DNA of the CDR3 is TGTGCCAGCAGTATCTGGGGGAATGAGCAGTTCTTC. The encoded protein is CASSIWGNEQFF. Looking up the rest from reference TRBV28 and TRBJ2-1 gives the full variable domain: DVKVTQSSRYLVKRTGEKVFLECVQDMDHENMFWYRQDPGLGLRLIYFSYDVKMKEKGDIPEGYSVSREKKERFSLILESASTNQTSMYLCASSIWGNEQFFGPGTRLTVL.

The V gene is TRBV4-3, the J gene TRBJ2-1; D is perhaps TRBD2 (6 bases). V lost 3 bases, J lost 4 bases, and 13 bases lay in between. The CDR3 extends over 15 amino acids. CDR1 is LGHNA and CDR2 is YSLEER in the germline V gene. CDR3 sequence: CASSHGSGPYNEQFF. CDR3 DNA: TGCGCCAGCAGCCATGGCAGCGGGCCGTACAATGAGCAGTTCTTC.

This clonotype appeared a few times. V and J are TRBV30 and TRBJ2-1; D not certain. Trimming removed 5 bases from V and 9 bases from J, with 5 bases in between. The germline CDR1 and CDR2 sequences are GTSNPN and SVGIG (reference sequence). There are 9 residues in the CDR3. CDR3 in DNA: TGTGCCTGGGGTAGTGAGCAGTTCTTC. Encoded protein: CAWGSEQFF.

The chain recombines TRBV6-5 with TRBJ2-7; the D call may be TRBD1 or TRBD2 (7 bases each). Deletions cut 4 bases from V and 4 bases from J, with 11 bases between. The CDR3 contains 13 residues. The V gene's germline CDR1 is MNHEY and CDR2 SVGAGI. The CDR3 nucleotides read TGTGCCAGCAGTTCAGGGGGGGAATACGAGCAGTACTTC. As protein: CASSSGGEYEQYF.

This clonotype came up once. The rearrangement links TRBV28 to TRBJ2-3; D might be TRBD2 (5 bases). Trimming stripped 7 bases from V and 2 bases from J, with 22 bases between. From germline, CDR1 is MDHEN and CDR2 SYDVKM. The CDR3 consists of 17 residues. This CDR3 reads CASTPAEANTPTDTQYF. CDR3 DNA sequence: TGTGCCAGCACTCCAGCGGAAGCCAATACCCCCACAGATACGCAGTATTTT.

The chain carries TRBV4-3 and TRBJ2-3, with 9 nucleotides matching TRBD2. The CDR3 covers 16 residues. CDR1 LGHNA and CDR2 YSLEER come from the germline V gene. Germline trimming cut 5 bases from V and 3 bases from J; bases unmatched to any gene: 9. CDR3 region: CASSGRLAEKTDTQYF. The CDR3 region has the DNA TGCGCCAGCAGCGGCCGACTAGCGGAAAAAACAGATACGCAGTATTTT.

The chain uses TRBV7-9 and TRBJ2-3; TRBD2 matches at 10 bases. This CDR3 spans 15 amino acids. V lost 7 bases and J lost 4; bases outside the gene matches: 8. Germline loops: CDR1 SEHNR, CDR2 FQNEAQ (reference sequence). The CDR3 spells CASILSGRASDTQYF. CDR3 nucleotide sequence: TGTGCCAGCATTCTCAGCGGGAGGGCCTCAGATACGCAGTATTTT. The entire variable domain, with the rest obtained from reference TRBV7-9 and TRBJ2-3, is as follows: DTGVSQNPRHKITKRGQNVTFRCDPISEHNRLYWYRQTLGQGPEFLTYFQNEAQLEKSRLLSDRFSAERPKGSFSTLEIQRTEQGDSAMYLCASILSGRASDTQYFGPGTRLTVL.

The rearrangement joins TRBV27 to TRBJ2-3, with D hard to call. The V end was cut by 5 bases, the J end by 6 bases, with 15 bases between. The CDR3 loop spans 14 amino acids. Looked up from germline, CDR1 is MNHEY and CDR2 is SMNVEV (reference sequence). The CDR3 spells CASSPRGGFDTQYF. CDR3 sequence (DNA): TGTGCCAGCAGTCCCCGCGGTGGATTCGATACGCAGTATTTT.

This clonotype was recorded once. The CDR3 sequence: CASSLGGEDSYEQYF. In DNA form, the CDR3 reads TGTGCCAGCAGTTTAGGAGGAGAGGACTCCTACGAGCAGTACTTC. This chain joins TRBV28 and TRBJ2-7; D is perhaps TRBD2 (5 bases). Germline lookup yields CDR1 MDHEN and CDR2 SYDVKM. Trimming stripped 2 bases from V and 0 bases from J, with 11 bases between. This CDR3 is built from 15 residues.

V usage is TRBV10-2 and J usage is TRBJ1-5; D is unresolved. The CDR3 has 13 residues. With 0 bases removed from V and 7 bases from J, the gap between germline ends came to 7 bases. The germline gives CDR1 WSHSY, CDR2 SAAADI. For the CDR3, the DNA is TGCGCCAGCAGTGAGTCGAAGGCCCAGCCCCAGCATTTT. Translating gives CASSESKAQPQHF.

This clonotype has ten or more counts. The rearrangement joins TRBV20-1 to TRBJ2-1; D uncertain. The CDR3 length is 15 residues. V shed 1 base and J shed 0 bases, with 10 bases lying between them. Germline lookup yields CDR1 DFQATT and CDR2 SNEGSKA (reference sequence). DNA for the CDR3: TGCAGTGCTAGAGGGATGGGCAGCTCCTACAATGAGCAGTTCTTC. It encodes CSARGMGSSYNEQFF.

V and J are TRBV24-1 and TRBJ2-1; 9 bases align to TRBD2. CDR3 length equals 16 residues. From germline, CDR1 is KGHDR and CDR2 SFDVKD. After removal of 1 base from V and 1 base from J, the junction contained 1 base not matched to a gene. The CDR3 spells CATSDLAGGSYNEQFF. The CDR3 DNA follows: TGTGCCACCAGTGATTTAGCGGGAGGTTCCTACAATGAGCAGTTCTTC.

This clonotype was seen more than once but under ten times. The J gene is TRBJ2-7, the V gene TRBV5-5, with D possibly being TRBD2 (6 bases). This CDR3 spans 14 amino acids. CDR1 and CDR2 from the germline V gene are SGHKS and YYEKEE (reference sequence). V was cut by 3 bases and J by 0 bases, with 10 bases left in between. The CDR3 loop is CASSWTTSSYEQYF. The CDR3 coding sequence is TGTGCCAGCAGCTGGACGACTAGCTCCTACGAGCAGTACTTC.

There are many counts of this clonotype. The rearrangement joins TRBV24-1 to TRBJ2-1; 9 bases agree with TRBD2. The CDR3 has 14 amino acids. Per germline, CDR1 KGHDR and CDR2 SFDVKD. The V and J ends lost 9 bases and 5 bases, in that order; junction bases with no gene match: 7. The CDR3 protein is CATGLAGVNNEQFF. For the CDR3, the DNA is TGTGCCACCGGGTTAGCGGGAGTAAACAATGAGCAGTTCTTC.

The table lists this clonotype with many counts. The rearrangement links TRBV29-1 to TRBJ2-3; D not certain. Germline assignment: CDR1 SQVTM and CDR2 ANQGSEA. The germline V and J ends were trimmed by 4 bases and 1 base, with 9 bases remaining between them. There are 13 residues in the CDR3. CDR3 sequence (DNA): TGCAGCGTTGTAGGCTTAGGCACAGATACGCAGTATTTT. Protein sequence: CSVVGLGTDTQYF.

The CDR3 loop reads CASSYVNSPLHF. Written as DNA, the CDR3 is TGTGCCAGCAGTTACGTCAATTCACCCCTCCACTTT. V gene TRBV6-5 combines with J gene TRBJ1-6; D uncertain. The CDR3 covers 12 residues. Germline CDR1 and CDR2: MNHEY and SVGAGI. With 2 bases removed from V and 7 bases from J, the gap between germline ends came to 3 bases.

The chain has TRBV12-3 or TRBV12-4 and TRBJ2-1; 8 nucleotides agree with TRBD2. The V segment lost 6 bases and the J segment 6 bases; nucleotides outside the gene matches: 16. This CDR3 region has 17 residues. The CDR3 nucleotides read TGTGCCAGCAGCCTCATCAACCCGGGGGGGCAGGTCAATGAGCAGTTCTTC. Encoded protein: CASSLINPGGQVNEQFF.

This clonotype has just a few counts. The V gene is TRBV20-1, the J gene TRBJ2-5; 8 positions agree with TRBD1. The V segment lost 5 bases and the J segment 5 bases; nucleotides outside the gene matches: 10. The CDR3 covers 14 residues. Germline CDR1 reads DFQATT; CDR2 reads SNEGSKA (reference sequence). Here the CDR3 reads CSAHGTGRRETQYF. CDR3 coding DNA: TGCAGTGCTCATGGGACAGGCCGTCGGGAGACCCAGTACTTC.

With regard to this clonotype: At one of its ends the junction is not consistent with the germline gene, which may arise from a read error. This chain uses TRBV28 with TRBJ2-1; 7 bases fit TRBD1. This CDR3 spans 12 amino acids. The germline V gene encodes CDR1 MDHEN and CDR2 SYDVKM. The CDR3 protein is CASSSYGRGGLF. DNA for the CDR3: TGTGCCAGCAGTTCTTACGGACGAGGGGGCCTCTTC.

This rearrangement joins TRBV6-2 or TRBV6-3 to TRBJ2-1, with D perhaps matching TRBD1 (6 bases). V was clipped by 2 bases and J by 5 bases, with 13 bases between them. Germline V gene sequence: CDR1 MNHEY, CDR2 SVGEGT. The CDR3 spans 15 residues. The CDR3 loop reads CASSYQGRGDNEQFF. CDR3 bases: TGTGCCAGCAGTTACCAAGGCAGGGGAGACAATGAGCAGTTCTTC.

This clonotype appeared a few times. The V gene is TRBV4-3, the J gene TRBJ2-1; maybe TRBD1 (5 bases). V was trimmed by 1 base and J by 8 bases, leaving 6 bases between them. Looked up from germline, CDR1 is LGHNA and CDR2 is YSLEER. There are 12 residues in the CDR3. CDR3 in DNA: TGCGCCAGCAGCCAAGTAGGGGATGAGCAGTTCTTC. Its translation: CASSQVGDEQFF.